The next 3 T cell receptor beta chains were all read from a single sample in a study of blood T cell repertoires in COVID-19 (dated by TCRdb to 2020 to 2022). Library creation used the immunoSEQ multiplex PCR assay. Imported from immuneACCESS, the table was reduced by TCRdb to in-frame sequences with V and J called. These copies leave out some clones; in studies compared against another copy, an unresolved V gene accounts for under half, and the cause of the remainder is not known. Within this sample are 130,000 to 150,000 clones, with approximately 91% of them counted one time only. Roughly 2% of the sample is in the top ten clones. The source material was peripheral blood. These receptors originate from a human donor in a cohort sampled during active COVID-19.

V and J are TRBV4-3 and TRBJ1-5, with D perhaps TRBD1 (5 bases). Germline lookup yields CDR1 LGHNA and CDR2 YSLEER. The CDR3 length is 16 residues. Trimming took 0 bases from V and 7 from J, leaving 16 bases between them. This CDR3 reads CASSQEAGGGNQPQHF. The DNA for the CDR3 is TGCGCCAGCAGCCAAGAAGCGGGGGGAGGAAACCAGCCCCAGCATTTT.

The rearrangement joins TRBV30 to TRBJ2-7; 8 bases line up with TRBD1. With V trimmed by 4 bases and J by 6 bases, 8 bases remained unmatched. The CDR3 is made up of 13 amino acids. The germline CDR1 and CDR2 sequences are GTSNPN and SVGIG (reference sequence). In DNA form, the CDR3 reads TGTGCCTGGACTCGGACAGGGAGAGGCGAGCAGTACTTC. It yields the protein CAWTRTGRGEQYF.

The J gene is TRBJ1-3, the V gene TRBV30; a weak D match, TRBD1 (5 bases). Trimming removed 2 bases at V and 0 bases at J, with 11 bases between. The CDR3 runs 15 residues. Germline lookup yields CDR1 GTSNPN and CDR2 SVGIG (reference sequence). The CDR3 region has the DNA TGTGCCTGGAGTAGGGGTCTCGGCTCTGGAAACACCATATATTTT. Encoded protein: CAWSRGLGSGNTIYF.